This record looks at one T cell receptor (beta chain) sequence and its context. The antigen it binds to is not known. One base away there is no much larger clone; base qualities are not given. The library was generated by RT-PCR. Sequencing instrument: Illumina HiSeq 2500. The public reads were run again by TCRdb, first through fastp at Q25 and then through MiXCR, and only productive beta chains were kept. Rows are unified per CDR3 protein, each entry keeping the most common DNA and genes. Within this sample are about 700,000 distinct CDR3 sequences, with about a sixth of them counted one time only. Roughly 10% of the sample goes to the ten largest clones. The record originates from a study of response to subunit inactivated influenza vaccine (dated by TCRdb to 2017 to 2018). Some background on the complete study: Deep quantitative T cell receptor repertoire profiling was used in the study to track responses to a trivalent subunit inactivated influenza vaccine.

The cysteine opens and the phenylalanine closes a CDR3 of 15 amino acids. Only CDR3 DNA is held: 45 bases, read in frame from base 1. V is shortened by 4 bases, J by 4 bases, and the region joining them spans 15 bases. The germline V gene supplies CDR1 SGDLS and CDR2 YYNGEE. What the study reported, not specific to this receptor: According to the authors, only a limited number of new T cells may be recruited by each seasonal influenza vaccination.

This clonotype was obtained from a man aged 45-60 years who received an inactivated influenza vaccine. Donor details come from another sample of the same person, matched by shared clones. Sequenced material: PBMCs from blood, taken approximately 13 days after vaccination. The sequence joins TRBV9 to TRBJ2-1; D gene: possibly TRBD1, on 6 matching bases. The encoded CDR3 is CASSSGGETYNEQFF. The nucleotides read TGTGCCAGCAGCTCTGGGGGCGAAACATACAATGAGCAGTTCTTC.